The T cell receptor (beta chain) under discussion was sequenced for a study of tumor-infiltrating lymphocytes in glioblastoma multiforme. Multiple V-beta primers and a C-beta primer amplified TCRB from RNA. TCRdb itself ran the multiplex PCR reads through MiXCR, one entry per CDR3 protein. The table records some 9,300 distinct CDR3 sequences, about 80% of them present only once. The CDR3 spans 13 residues. Germline assignment: CDR1 SGHNT and CDR2 YENEEA. V shed 10 bases and J shed 1 base, with 10 bases lying between them. The chain employs TRBV11-3 and TRBJ2-2; no clear D. Input material: brain tumor tissue. This TCR derives from a male donor with glioblastoma. This CDR3 is CATGSGNTGELFF. CDR3 bases: TGTGCCACCGGATCTGGGAACACCGGGGAGCTGTTTTTT.